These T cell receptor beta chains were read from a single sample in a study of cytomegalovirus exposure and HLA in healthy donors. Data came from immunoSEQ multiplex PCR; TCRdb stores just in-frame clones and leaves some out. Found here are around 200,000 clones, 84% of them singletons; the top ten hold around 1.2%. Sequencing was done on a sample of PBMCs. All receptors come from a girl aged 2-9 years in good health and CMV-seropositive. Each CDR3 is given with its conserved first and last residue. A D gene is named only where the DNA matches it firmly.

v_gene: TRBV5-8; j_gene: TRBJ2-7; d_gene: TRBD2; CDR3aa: CASSNRLAGLYEQYF
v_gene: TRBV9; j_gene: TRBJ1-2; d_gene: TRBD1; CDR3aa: CASTRDRGLGYTF
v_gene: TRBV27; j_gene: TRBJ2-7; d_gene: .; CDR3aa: CASSPRAQGCEQYF
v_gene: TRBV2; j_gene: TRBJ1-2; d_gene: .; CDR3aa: CASSPAGPYGYTF
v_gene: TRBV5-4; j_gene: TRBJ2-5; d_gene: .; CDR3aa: CASSRDNQETQYF
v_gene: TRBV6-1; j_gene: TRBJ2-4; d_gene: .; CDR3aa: CASTQGIGKNIQYF
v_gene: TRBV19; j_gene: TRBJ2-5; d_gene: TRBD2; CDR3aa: CASSIAPAGGAETQYF
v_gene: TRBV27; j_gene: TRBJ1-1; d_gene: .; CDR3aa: CASSSPRVSTTEAFF
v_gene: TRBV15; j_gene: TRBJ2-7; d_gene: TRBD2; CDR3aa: CATSREVGLAGTSYEQYF
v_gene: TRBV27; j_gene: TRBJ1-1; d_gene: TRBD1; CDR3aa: CASSDPGTGGHTEAFF
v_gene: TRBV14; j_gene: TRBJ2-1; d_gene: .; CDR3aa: CASSQDNAGPHSGEQFF
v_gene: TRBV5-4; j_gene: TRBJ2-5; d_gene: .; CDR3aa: CASTRDSLSETQYF
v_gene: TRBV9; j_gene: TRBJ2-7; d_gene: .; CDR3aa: CASSVESGMAYEQYF
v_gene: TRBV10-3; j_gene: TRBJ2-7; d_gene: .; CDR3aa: CAISERGEQYF
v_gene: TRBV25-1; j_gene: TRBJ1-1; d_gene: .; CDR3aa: CASSEYSGSRELNTEAFF
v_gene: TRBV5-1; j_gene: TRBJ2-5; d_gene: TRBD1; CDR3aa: CASSLTGGGETQYF
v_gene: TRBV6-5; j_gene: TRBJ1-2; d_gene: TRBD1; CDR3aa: CASRRDRGHGYTF
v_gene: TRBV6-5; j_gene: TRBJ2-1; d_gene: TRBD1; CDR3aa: CASSSSGTGMYEQFF
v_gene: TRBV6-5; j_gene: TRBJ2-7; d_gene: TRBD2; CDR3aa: CASGSVREDDEQYF
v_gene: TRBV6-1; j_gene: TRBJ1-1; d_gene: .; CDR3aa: CASKRTRNTEAFF
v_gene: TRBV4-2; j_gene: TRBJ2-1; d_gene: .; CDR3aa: CASSQLQGGYNEQFF
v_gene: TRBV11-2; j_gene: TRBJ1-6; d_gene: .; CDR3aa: CASSLSRRDPNSPLHF
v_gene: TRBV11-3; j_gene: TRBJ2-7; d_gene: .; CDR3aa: CASSLFPGEFNEQYF
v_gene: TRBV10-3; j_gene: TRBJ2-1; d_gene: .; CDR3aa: CAISDQGWVNHEQFF
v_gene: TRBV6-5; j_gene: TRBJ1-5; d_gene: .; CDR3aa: CASSRTVRGQPQHF
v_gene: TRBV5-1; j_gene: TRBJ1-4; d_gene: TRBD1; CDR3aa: CASSWGTGGGNEKLFF
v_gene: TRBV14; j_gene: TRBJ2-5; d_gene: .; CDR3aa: CASSQGGGVQETQYF
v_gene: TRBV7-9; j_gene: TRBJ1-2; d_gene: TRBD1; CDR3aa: CSSSHGDRGKDGYTF
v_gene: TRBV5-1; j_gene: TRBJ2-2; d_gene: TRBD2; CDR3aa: CASSFTGGETGELFF
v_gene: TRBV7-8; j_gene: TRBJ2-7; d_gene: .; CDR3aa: CASSARDWEKYEQYF
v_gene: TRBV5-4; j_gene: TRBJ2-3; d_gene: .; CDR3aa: CASSLAGDTQYF
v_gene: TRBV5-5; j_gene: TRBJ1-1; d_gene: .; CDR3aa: CASSLNRAGSEAFF
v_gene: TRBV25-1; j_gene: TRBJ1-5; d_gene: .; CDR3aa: CASGGGAQPQHF
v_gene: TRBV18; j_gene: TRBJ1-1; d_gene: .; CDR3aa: CASQRVPGTEAFF
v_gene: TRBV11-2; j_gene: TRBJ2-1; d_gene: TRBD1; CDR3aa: CASSTDRGSNEQFF
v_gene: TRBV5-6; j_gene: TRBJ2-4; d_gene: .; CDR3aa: CASSLSGFAKNIQYF
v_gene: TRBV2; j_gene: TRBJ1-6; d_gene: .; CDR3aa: CASNVGDNSPLHF
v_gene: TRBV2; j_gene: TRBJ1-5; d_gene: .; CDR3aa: CASKGGRGNQPQHF
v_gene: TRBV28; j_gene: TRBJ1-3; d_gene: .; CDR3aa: CASSPTGTMKGTIYF
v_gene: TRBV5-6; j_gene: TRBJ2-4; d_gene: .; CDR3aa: CASSWTVQNIQYF